This T cell receptor (beta chain) was identified during a study of blood T cell repertoires in COVID-19. Turning to the study itself: Collection of acute and convalescent COVID-19 samples took place in the United States, Italy and Spain. T cells, B-cell-depleted T cells, or PBMCs supplied cDNA or gDNA.

CDR3 length: 16 amino acids. V was shortened by 5 bases and J by 2 bases, with 21 bases between the two germline ends. CDR1 and CDR2 from the germline V gene are DFQATT and SNEGSKA (reference sequence). In Seattle, patients joined the study during active infection and were tracked longitudinally. Profiled with immunoSEQ multiplex PCR; TCRdb holds only in-frame clones, not every one. The sample holds about 250,000 clones, about four fifths seen once. The genes are TRBV20-1 and TRBJ1-1, with D perhaps TRBD1 (5 bases). The source is a person aged 65-85 years with COVID-19, enrolled during active disease. The specimen was peripheral blood. This CDR3 is CSAGGAGGAVNTEAFF. The CDR3 DNA reads TGCAGTGCTGGTGGGGCGGGGGGAGCTGTAAACACTGAAGCTTTCTTT.